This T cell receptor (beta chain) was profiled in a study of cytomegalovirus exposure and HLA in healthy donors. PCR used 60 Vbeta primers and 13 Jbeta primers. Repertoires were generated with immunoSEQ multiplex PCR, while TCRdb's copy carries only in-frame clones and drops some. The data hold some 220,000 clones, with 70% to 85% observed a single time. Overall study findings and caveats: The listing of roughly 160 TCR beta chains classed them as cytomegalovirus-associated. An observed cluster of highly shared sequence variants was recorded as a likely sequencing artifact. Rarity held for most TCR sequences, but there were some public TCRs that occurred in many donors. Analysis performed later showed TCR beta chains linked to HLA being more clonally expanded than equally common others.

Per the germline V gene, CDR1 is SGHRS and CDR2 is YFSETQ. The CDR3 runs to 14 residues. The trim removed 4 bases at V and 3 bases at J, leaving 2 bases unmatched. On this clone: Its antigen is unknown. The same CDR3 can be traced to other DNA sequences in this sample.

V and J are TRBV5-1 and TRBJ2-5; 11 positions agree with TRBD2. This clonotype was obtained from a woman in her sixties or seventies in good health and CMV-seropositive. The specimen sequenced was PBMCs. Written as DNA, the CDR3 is TGCGCCAGCAGCATGGGACTAGCGGAAGAGACCCAGTACTTC. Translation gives CASSMGLAEETQYF.